Below are 24 T cell receptor beta chains sequenced from a single sample in a study of regulatory T cells in long-lasting Graves disease. CDR3 regions were amplified by Arm-PCR using iRepertoire HTBI primers to build TCR beta libraries. TCRdb reprocessed the multiplex PCR reads with MiXCR, giving one entry per CDR3 protein. The table shows roughly 700,000 distinct CDR3 sequences, with approximately 31% occurring only once. Specified time point: persistent/refractory GD, antithyroid drugs over 5 years with positive TRAb. RNA extracted from PBMCs served as the sequencing template. Sequencing was performed on peripheral blood mononuclear cells (PBMCs), taken when the disease was refractory, from a patient treated with antithyroid drugs. The source is a female donor with Graves disease.

This chain joins TRBV9 and TRBJ2-5; D possibly matches TRBD1 or TRBD2 (5 bases each). This CDR3 region has 14 residues. CDR1 and CDR2 (germline): SGDLS, YYNGEE. Trimming shortened V by 2 bases and J by 5 bases, and 13 bases separated the two germline ends. CDR3: CASSVRTSGETQYF. CDR3 sequence (DNA): TGTGCCAGCAGCGTTAGGACTTCAGGGGAGACCCAGTACTTC.

The V gene is TRBV2, the J gene TRBJ2-3; unclear D gene. The V gene lost 2 bases and the J gene lost 5 bases, with 8 bases spanning the gap. The CDR3 is 13 amino acids. In germline, CDR1 is SNHLY, CDR2 FYNNEI. Here the CDR3 reads CASSENMGDTQYF. CDR3 coding DNA: TGTGCCAGCAGTGAAAACATGGGAGATACGCAGTATTTT.

In its sample, this clonotype was seen many times. This chain links TRBV27 with TRBJ1-1; D perhaps matches TRBD1 (6 bases). This CDR3 comprises 14 residues. Trimming shortened V by 5 bases and J by 1 base, and 11 bases separated the two germline ends. Germline CDR1 MNHEY, CDR2 SMNVEV (reference sequence). CDR3 in amino acids: CASSDPGQNTEAFF. CDR3 nucleotides: TGTGCCAGCAGTGATCCGGGACAGAACACTGAAGCTTTCTTT.

This clonotype was counted at least ten times. The rearrangement joins TRBV27 to TRBJ1-1; D gene ambiguous. The CDR3 runs to 14 residues. Germline CDR1 is MNHEY and CDR2 is SMNVEV (reference sequence). The V end was cut by 7 bases, the J end by 1 base, with 13 bases between. In nucleotides, the CDR3 is TGTGCCAGCATCTCATGGGAGGGGAACACTGAAGCTTTCTTT. Residues: CASISWEGNTEAFF.

The chain links TRBV12-3 or TRBV12-4 to TRBJ2-7; D ambiguous. Deletions cut 1 base from V and 0 bases from J, with 10 bases between. CDR3 size: 15 residues. The CDR3 DNA is TGTGCCAGCAGTTTAGGGCAGCTACTCTCCTACGAGCAGTACTTC. Translated, it gives CASSLGQLLSYEQYF.

This clonotype was observed a handful of times. The chain couples TRBV28 to TRBJ2-2, with 12 bases lining up with TRBD2. The germline gives CDR1 MDHEN, CDR2 SYDVKM. The CDR3 sequence is 18 residues long. J was trimmed by 2 bases and V by 5 bases; bases with no gene match: 9. CDR3: CASSGPSGRALNTGELFF. For the CDR3, the DNA is TGTGCCAGCAGTGGGCCTAGCGGGAGGGCATTAAACACCGGGGAGCTGTTTTTT.

This sequence joins TRBV4-1 and TRBJ1-5; TRBD1 matches 7 bases. The germline V gene has CDR1 MGHRA and CDR2 YSYEKL. The V segment lost 2 bases and the J segment 4 bases; nucleotides outside the gene matches: 11. CDR3 length equals 17 residues. The CDR3 nucleotides read TGCGCCAGCAGCCAAATAGTAAGGGGACAGCTAAATCAGCCCCAGCATTTT. As protein: CASSQIVRGQLNQPQHF.

CDR3 sequence reads: CASSVLAGTGELFF. CDR3 bases: TGTGCCAGCAGTGTTCTAGCGGGAACCGGGGAGCTGTTTTTT. V and J are TRBV2 and TRBJ2-2; TRBD2 agrees at 9 bases. Germline loops: CDR1 SNHLY, CDR2 FYNNEI. Trimming took 4 bases from V and 5 from J; bases not matched to a gene: 2. The CDR3 runs to 14 residues. Full variable domain (rest looked up from reference TRBV2 and TRBJ2-2): EPEVTQTPSHQVTQMGQEVILRCVPISNHLYFYWYRQILGQKVEFLVSFYNNEISEKSEIFDDQFSVERPDGSNFTLKIRSTKLEDSAMYFCASSVLAGTGELFFGEGSRLTVL.

This clonotype has ten or more counts. This chain links TRBV2 with TRBJ1-4; D may be TRBD1 (5 bases). The ends were cut back, 7 bases at V and 5 bases at J, with 14 bases in the middle. The CDR3 is 14 amino acids. CDR1 is SNHLY, CDR2 FYNNEI, per germline. As DNA, the CDR3 is TGTGCCAGCACCGGATGGGGGTCCAATGAAAAACTGTTTTTT. It specifies CASTGWGSNEKLFF.

As DNA, the CDR3 is TGTGCCAGCAGCTCTGAGGGAGTTGGCTACACCTTC. It is translated as CASSSEGVGYTF. This chain connects TRBV7-9 to TRBJ1-2; the D is unclear. V lost 4 bases and J lost 7, with 10 bases in between. CDR1 and CDR2 (germline): SEHNR, FQNEAQ (reference sequence). This CDR3 comprises 12 residues. The variable domain in full, with the rest retrieved from reference TRBV7-9 and TRBJ1-2, is DTGVSQNPRHKITKRGQNVTFRCDPISEHNRLYWYRQTLGQGPEFLTYFQNEAQLEKSRLLSDRFSAERPKGSFSTLEIQRTEQGDSAMYLCASSSEGVGYTFGSGTRLTVV.

V is TRBV12-3 or TRBV12-4 and J is TRBJ1-5; TRBD1 agrees at 7 bases. Trimming removed 5 bases from V and 3 bases from J; junction bases left unmatched: 7. This CDR3 comprises 15 residues. For the CDR3, the DNA is TGTGCCAGCAGTCCTCAGACAGGGAACAATCAGCCCCAGCATTTT. It translates to CASSPQTGNNQPQHF.

A note on this clonotype: Since a far larger clone is one base different, this is likely a read error. This chain connects TRBV2 to TRBJ1-4; unclear D gene. Trimming stripped 5 bases from V and 8 bases from J, with 15 bases between. This CDR3 contains 14 residues. Germline V gene lookup returns CDR1 SNHLY and CDR2 FYNNEI. The CDR3 DNA sequence: TGTGCCAGCAGTTTTGGACTGGGAGGGGAAAAACTGTTTTTT. Protein product: CASSFGLGGEKLFF. Looking up the rest from reference TRBV2 and TRBJ1-4 gives the full variable domain: EPEVTQTPSHQVTQMGQEVILRCVPISNHLYFYWYRQILGQKVEFLVSFYNNEISEKSEIFDDQFSVERPDGSNFTLKIRSTKLEDSAMYFCASSFGLGGEKLFFGSGTQLSVL.

There are a few counts of this clonotype. The chain carries TRBV9 and TRBJ1-6, with 7 positions matching TRBD1. J was trimmed by 7 bases and V by 0 bases; bases with no gene match: 4. The CDR3 runs 15 residues. CDR1 and CDR2 (germline): SGDLS, YYNGEE. The CDR3 here is CASSVVGTANSPLHF. For the CDR3, the DNA is TGTGCCAGCAGCGTAGTTGGGACAGCAAATTCACCCCTCCACTTT.

CDR3 in DNA: TGTGCCAGCAGCGCCCAAATGGAGGACACCATATATTTT. Its translation: CASSAQMEDTIYF. The V call is TRBV13, the J call TRBJ1-3; D gene ambiguous. CDR1 is PRHDT, CDR2 FYEKMQ, per germline (reference sequence). This CDR3 contains 13 residues. The ends were cut back, 5 bases at V and 8 bases at J, with 13 bases in the middle.

For this clonotype: This sequence is one base from a far larger clone and is likely a read error. The chain combines TRBV7-9 with TRBJ1-4, with D possibly matching TRBD1 (6 bases). This CDR3 spans 15 amino acids. Germline values: CDR1 SEHNR, CDR2 FQNEAQ (reference sequence). CDR3 amino acids: CASSLVAGANEKPFF. CDR3 DNA: TGTGCCAGCAGCTTAGTGGCAGGGGCTAATGAAAAACCGTTTTTT.

In regard to this clonotype: A much larger clone differs by one base, so this may be a read error. The CDR3 is CASEGNNYGYAF. Written as DNA, the CDR3 is TGTGCTAGCGAGGGGAACAACTATGGCTACGCCTTC. The chain couples TRBV2 to TRBJ1-2; D perhaps matches TRBD1 (5 bases). Germline CDR1 reads SNHLY; CDR2 reads FYNNEI. This CDR3 has 12 amino acids.

The chain couples TRBV7-3 to TRBJ2-2, with 9 bases matching TRBD1. CDR1 and CDR2 from the germline V gene are SGHTA and FQGTGA. The V gene end was trimmed by 5 bases and the J gene end by 6 bases; junction bases not matched to a gene: 7. The CDR3 spans 15 residues. CDR3 nucleotide sequence: TGTGCCAGCAGCCTGATGACAGGGGGGGCCGGGGAGCTGTTTTTT. Amino acids: CASSLMTGGAGELFF.

Points on this clonotype: A much bigger clone sits one base away, suggesting this may be a read error. This chain joins TRBV12-3 or TRBV12-4 and TRBJ1-1, with D possibly TRBD1 on 6 matching bases. V was trimmed by 3 bases and J by 5 bases, leaving 13 bases between them. The CDR3 sequence is 14 residues long. The CDR3 sequence is CASSLAGEWTEAFF. CDR3 DNA: TGTGCCAGCAGTTTGGCAGGGGAATGGACTGAAGCTTTCTTT.

The table lists this clonotype with many counts. The genes are TRBV27 and TRBJ1-2, with D possibly matching TRBD1 (5 bases). Germline V gene sequence: CDR1 MNHEY, CDR2 SMNVEV (reference sequence). This CDR3 is built from 13 residues. V lost 6 bases, J lost 4 bases, and 12 bases lay in between. CDR3 DNA sequence: TGTGCCAGCAGCTTAATGGGGGGCTATGGCTACACCTTC. Translated, it gives CASSLMGGYGYTF.

This clonotype was picked up a small number of times. The chain uses TRBV15 and TRBJ1-1, with D tentatively TRBD1 (5 bases). The germline CDR1 and CDR2 sequences are LNHNV and YYDKDF (reference sequence). The V end was cut by 0 bases, the J end by 7 bases, with 9 bases between. The CDR3 runs to 13 residues. The CDR3 bases are TGTGCCACCAGCAGAGATCCAGACAGTGAAGCTTTCTTT. This sequence encodes CATSRDPDSEAFF.

Ten or more counts support this clonotype. The rearrangement links TRBV29-1 to TRBJ1-1, with 7 bases lining up with TRBD1. The CDR3 totals 15 residues. With V trimmed by 6 bases and J by 0 bases, 10 bases remained unmatched. Per the germline V gene, CDR1 is SQVTM and CDR2 is ANQGSEA. CDR3 loop: CSVNPSTGMNTEAFF. The CDR3 region has the DNA TGCAGCGTCAACCCCTCGACAGGGATGAACACTGAAGCTTTCTTT.

V and J are TRBV6-5 and TRBJ1-1; possible D gene TRBD1, 5 bases. V dropped 2 bases and J dropped 8 bases, with 9 bases sitting between them. The CDR3 loop spans 12 amino acids. Per germline, CDR1 MNHEY and CDR2 SVGAGI. CDR3 in amino acids: CASSYGGREAFF. CDR3 DNA: TGTGCCAGCAGTTACGGGGGGAGGGAAGCTTTCTTT.

The V gene is TRBV29-1, the J gene TRBJ2-3; 8 positions agree with TRBD1. The CDR3 is 18 residues long. Germline assignment: CDR1 SQVTM and CDR2 ANQGSEA. With 5 bases clipped from V and 2 bases from J, the junction kept 18 bases outside the gene matches. The CDR3 reads CSVMGGLRTGIFTDTQYF. Here the CDR3 DNA reads TGCAGCGTTATGGGAGGCCTAAGGACAGGGATCTTCACAGATACGCAGTATTTT.

There are a few counts of this clonotype. The chain joins TRBV27 to TRBJ1-5; no firm D call. The germline V gene encodes CDR1 MNHEY and CDR2 SMNVEV (reference sequence). The CDR3 covers 16 residues. With 5 bases removed from V and 3 bases from J, the gap between germline ends came to 17 bases. In DNA, the CDR3 is TGTGCCAGCAGTCGGAAAAGACCGGCCCTCAATCAGCCCCAGCATTTT. Residues: CASSRKRPALNQPQHF.